The source of this T cell receptor beta chain is a study of control samples from healthy donors and cancer patients. The CDR3 runs to 15 residues. CDR1 SNHLY and CDR2 FYNNEI come from the germline V gene. The trim removed 4 bases at V and 4 bases at J, leaving 8 bases unmatched. Using immunoSEQ multiplex PCR, the repertoire was profiled, and TCRdb retains in-frame clones only, with some absent. In the table there are about 120,000 clones, 80% to 95% of which are singletons. The sequencing input was PBMCs. The source is a man older than 75 with head and neck cancer. V gene TRBV2 combines with J gene TRBJ2-7; 9 nucleotides agree with TRBD1. The CDR3 sequence: CASSAQGQGEYEQYF. The CDR3 DNA is TGTGCCAGCAGTGCCCAGGGACAGGGAGAATACGAGCAGTACTTC.